This TCR beta chain derives from a study of shared clonotypes between healthy human individuals. Overall study: Each donor's CD4 naive and CD4 memory cells filled three plates apiece, CD8 naive two, and CD8 memory one. Findings of the study overall: Generally, estimated richness proved larger in naive subsets than it did in memory subsets.

To note about this clone: The antigen remains undetermined.

The healthy adult donors were HIV-negative and reported no recent acute infections or vaccinations. The CDR3 consists of 16 residues. V lost 2 bases, J lost 4 bases, and 16 bases lay in between. Germline CDR1 and CDR2: SGHRS and YFSETQ. Source study methods: Filtering of immunoSEQ junctional sequences could not match full-length read filtering. Profiling relied on immunoSEQ multiplex PCR, and the TCRdb table lists in-frame clones only, not all of them. The D gene and trimming were derived from the DNA, and the V and J assignments and clone size from that table. This sample has some 2,500,000 clones, with 80% to 95% found just once.

The TCR originated in a man aged 18-30 years in good health. Some clones in this sample may be carry-over from other donors' samples. The chain combines TRBV5-1 with TRBJ2-1, with a tentative D call TRBD1 (6 bases). Sequences were obtained from naive CD4+ T cells from PBMCs. Subset denoted: CD45RA+ positively selected. This CDR3 is CASSFTGPRGYNEQFF. The CDR3 DNA sequence: TGCGCCAGCAGCTTTACAGGGCCCAGAGGGTACAATGAGCAGTTCTTC.